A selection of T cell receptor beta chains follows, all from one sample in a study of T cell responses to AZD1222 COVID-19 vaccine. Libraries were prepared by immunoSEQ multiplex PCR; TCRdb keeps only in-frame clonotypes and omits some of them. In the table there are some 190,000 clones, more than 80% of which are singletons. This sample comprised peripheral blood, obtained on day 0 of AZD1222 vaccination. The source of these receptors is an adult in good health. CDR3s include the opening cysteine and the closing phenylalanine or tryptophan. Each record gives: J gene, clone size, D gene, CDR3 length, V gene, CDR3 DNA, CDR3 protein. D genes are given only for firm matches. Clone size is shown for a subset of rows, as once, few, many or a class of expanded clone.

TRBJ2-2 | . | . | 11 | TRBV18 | TGTGCCAGCTCACCATCCGGGGAGCTGTTTTTT | CASSPSGELFF
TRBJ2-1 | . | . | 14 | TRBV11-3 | TGTGCCAGCAGCCCCTTCTCCGGGCACAATGAGCAGTTCTTC | CASSPFSGHNEQFF
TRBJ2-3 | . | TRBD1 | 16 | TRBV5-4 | TGTGCCAGCAGCCCGCCGGGACAGGGGAGCACAGATACGCAGTATTTT | CASSPPGQGSTDTQYF
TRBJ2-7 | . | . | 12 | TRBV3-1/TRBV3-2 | TGTGCCAGCAGCCAAGATTCGTACGAGCAGTACTTC | CASSQDSYEQYF
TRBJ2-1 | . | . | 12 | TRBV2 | TGTGCCAGCAGCGAAAACTGGGATGAGCAGTTCTTC | CASSENWDEQFF
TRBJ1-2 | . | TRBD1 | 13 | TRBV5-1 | TGCGCCAGCAGCACACGACAGGGGGATGGCTACACCTTC | CASSTRQGDGYTF
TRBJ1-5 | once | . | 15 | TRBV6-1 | TGTGCCAGCAGGTTAAGACAGGCCCCCAATCAGCCCCAGCATTTT | CASRLRQAPNQPQHF
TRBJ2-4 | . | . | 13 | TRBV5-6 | TGTGCCAGCAGCTCCCTCGGGGAGCCCGTTCAGTACTTC | CASSSLGEPVQYF
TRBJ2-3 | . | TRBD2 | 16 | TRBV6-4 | TGTGCCAGCAGTGACCGGAGCGGGGGGGCCACCGATACGCAGTATTTT | CASSDRSGGATDTQYF
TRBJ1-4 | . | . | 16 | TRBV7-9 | TGTGCCAGCAGCTTAGCAGGGGTTAACAGCGGTGAAAAACTGTTTTTT | CASSLAGVNSGEKLFF
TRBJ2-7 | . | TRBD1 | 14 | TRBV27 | TGTGCCAGCAGTCGTGACAGGGGCCACTACGAGCAGTACTTC | CASSRDRGHYEQYF
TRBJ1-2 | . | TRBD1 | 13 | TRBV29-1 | TGCAGCGTTGTGGGACAGATTAACTATGGCTACACCTTC | CSVVGQINYGYTF
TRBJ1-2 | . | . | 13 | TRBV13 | TGTGCCAGCACCTCCGACGGGAACTATGGCTACACCTTC | CASTSDGNYGYTF
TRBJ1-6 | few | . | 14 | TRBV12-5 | TGTGCTAGTGGTTTGGTACCTCCTAATTCACCCCTCCACTTT | CASGLVPPNSPLHF
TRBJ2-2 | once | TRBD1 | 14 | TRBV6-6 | TGTGCCAGCAGTAGTACAGGGGGCTCCGGGGAGCTGTTTTTT | CASSSTGGSGELFF
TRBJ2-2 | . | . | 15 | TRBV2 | TGTGCCAGCAGTGAGGAGGGGGATCGGGCCGGGGAGCTGTTTTTT | CASSEEGDRAGELFF
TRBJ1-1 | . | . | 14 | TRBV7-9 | TGTGCCAGCAGCGCCAGGGGTGGGTGGACTGAAGCTTTCTTT | CASSARGGWTEAFF
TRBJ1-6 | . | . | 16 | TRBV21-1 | TGTGCCAGCAGTCCGCGGGTGGGACAGAGAAATTCACCCCTCCACTTT | CASSPRVGQRNSPLHF
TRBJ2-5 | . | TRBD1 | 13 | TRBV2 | TGTGCCAGCTGGCAGGGGGTCCAAGAGACCCAGTACTTC | CASWQGVQETQYF
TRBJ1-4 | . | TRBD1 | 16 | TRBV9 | TGTGCCAGCAGCGTAGGTGAGGGGGCGCGATTTGAAAAACTGTTTTTT | CASSVGEGARFEKLFF
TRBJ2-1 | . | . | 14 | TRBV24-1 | TGTGCCACCAGTGATCCCGCTGGAGCGGATGAGCAGTTCTTC | CATSDPAGADEQFF
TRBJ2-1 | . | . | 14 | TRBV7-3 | TGTGCCAGCAGCTTAACGGCGGCTTACAATGAGCAGTTCTTC | CASSLTAAYNEQFF
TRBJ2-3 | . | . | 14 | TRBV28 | TGTGCCAGCAGGTCTACTCCTAGCACAGATACGCAGTATTTT | CASRSTPSTDTQYF
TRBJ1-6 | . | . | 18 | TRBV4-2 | TGTGCCAGCAGCCAATGGGTCTTTCGGGATTTCGATAATTCACCCCTCCACTTT | CASSQWVFRDFDNSPLHF
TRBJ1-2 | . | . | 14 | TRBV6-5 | TGTGCCAGCAGTTACTCCCGGAGTTGGGATGGCTACACCTTC | CASSYSRSWDGYTF
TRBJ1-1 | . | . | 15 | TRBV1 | TGCACCAGCAGCCCGGACAGGGGATTGGGCACTGAAGCTTTCTTT | CTSSPDRGLGTEAFF
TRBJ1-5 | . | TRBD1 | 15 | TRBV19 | TGTGCCAGTAGTTTGAATGGACAGGGCAATCAGCCCCAGCATTTT | CASSLNGQGNQPQHF
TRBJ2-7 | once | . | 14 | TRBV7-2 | TGTGCCAGCAGCTTAGCCGGAGGGGGCTACGAGCAGTACTTC | CASSLAGGGYEQYF
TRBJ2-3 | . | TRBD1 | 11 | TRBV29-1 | TGCAGCTCGGAAAGACAGGGAGTCGCGTATTTT | CSSERQGVAYF
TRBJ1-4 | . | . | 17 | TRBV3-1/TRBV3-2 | TGTGCCAGCAGCCTCAGCGCAGAGTTTGCAACTAATGAAAAACTGTTTTTT | CASSLSAEFATNEKLFF
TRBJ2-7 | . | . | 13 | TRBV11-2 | TGTGCCAGCAGCTCAACAGAGACGCTCGAGCAGTACTTC | CASSSTETLEQYF
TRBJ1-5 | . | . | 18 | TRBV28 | TGTGCCAGCAGTTCGGGGATATCGAACCCCAGAAAGAATCAGCCCCAGCATTTT | CASSSGISNPRKNQPQHF
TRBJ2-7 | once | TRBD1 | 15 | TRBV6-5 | TGTGCCAGCAGTTGGGCCGGACAGGGGCGTAGGGAGCAGTACTTC | CASSWAGQGRREQYF
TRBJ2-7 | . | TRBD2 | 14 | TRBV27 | TGTGCCAGCAGCCGGACTAGCGGGGTCTACGAGCAGTACTTC | CASSRTSGVYEQYF
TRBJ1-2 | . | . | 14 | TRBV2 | TGTGCCAGCAGTGAATCGAGAAGGGCCCATGGCTACACCTTC | CASSESRRAHGYTF
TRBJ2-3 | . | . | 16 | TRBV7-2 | TGTGCCAGCAGCCCCCCTTGGGGCGGTAGGGGGGATACGCAGTATTTT | CASSPPWGGRGDTQYF